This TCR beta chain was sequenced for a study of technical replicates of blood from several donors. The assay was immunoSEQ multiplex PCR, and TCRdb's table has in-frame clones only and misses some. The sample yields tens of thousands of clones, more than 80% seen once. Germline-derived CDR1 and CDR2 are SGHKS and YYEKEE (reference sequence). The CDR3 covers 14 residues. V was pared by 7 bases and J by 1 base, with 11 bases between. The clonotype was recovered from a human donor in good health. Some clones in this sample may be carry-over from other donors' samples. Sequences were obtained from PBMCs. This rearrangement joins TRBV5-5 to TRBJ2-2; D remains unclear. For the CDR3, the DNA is TGTGCCAGCCGACTGTCCTGGAACACCGGGGAGCTGTTTTTT. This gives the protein CASRLSWNTGELFF. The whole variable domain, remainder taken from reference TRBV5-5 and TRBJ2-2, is DAGVTQSPTHLIKTRGQQVTLRCSPISGHKSVSWYQQVLGQGPQFIFQYYEKEERGRGNFPDRFSARQFPNYSSELNVNALLLGDSALYLCASRLSWNTGELFFGEGSRLTVL.